The 10 T cell receptor beta chains below all came from one sample that was sequenced in a study of OX40 agonist ivuxolimab in advanced cancers. Data came from immunoSEQ multiplex PCR; TCRdb stores just in-frame clones and leaves some out. The sample yields 60,000 to 75,000 clones, roughly four fifths seen once. The material was CD4+ or CD8+ T cells sorted from blood, obtained in a trial of the OX40 agonist ivuxolimab. These receptors were obtained from an adult with an advanced solid tumor such as melanoma, head and neck, liver or kidney cancer.

The chain links TRBV27 to TRBJ2-3, with D perhaps matching TRBD1 (6 bases). The CDR3 covers 12 residues. The V gene's germline CDR1 is MNHEY and CDR2 SMNVEV (reference sequence). V dropped 6 bases and J dropped 6 bases, with 10 bases sitting between them. In DNA form, the CDR3 reads TGTGCCAGCAGCCTCCAGGGGGATACGCAGTATTTT. Translated: CASSLQGDTQYF.

V is TRBV6-1 and J is TRBJ1-6, with TRBD1 matching 7 bases. This CDR3 has 13 amino acids. Germline assignment: CDR1 MNHNS and CDR2 SASEGT. V dropped 0 bases and J dropped 10; count of bases not matched to a gene: 0. CDR3 in DNA: TGTGCCAGCAGTGAAGCAGGGGGCTCACCCCTCCACTTT. Its translation is CASSEAGGSPLHF.

The V gene is TRBV6-1, the J gene TRBJ2-7; 10 positions agree with TRBD2. Germline assignment: CDR1 MNHNS and CDR2 SASEGT. The CDR3 has 13 residues. Trimming cost V 8 bases and J 6 bases; bases outside gene matches: 7. The CDR3 DNA follows: TGTGCCAGCGCCCGACTAGCGGGCGGCGAGCAGTACTTC. This gives the protein CASARLAGGEQYF.

This clone was seen once. The chain is built from TRBV12-5 and TRBJ2-3, with unresolved D. V was clipped by 1 base and J by 3 bases, with 5 bases between them. In germline, CDR1 is LGHNT, CDR2 FRNRAP. This CDR3 region has 13 residues. The CDR3 coding sequence is TGTGCTAGTGGTTTGGGCGTTACAGATACGCAGTATTTT. Amino acid sequence: CASGLGVTDTQYF.

The rearrangement uses TRBV6-1 and TRBJ2-5, with 8 bases identical to TRBD1. The V segment lost 7 bases and the J segment 4 bases; nucleotides outside the gene matches: 5. From germline, CDR1 is MNHNS and CDR2 SASEGT. CDR3 length: 13 amino acids. CDR3 loop: CASIKTGAETQYF. The DNA for the CDR3 is TGTGCCAGCATAAAGACAGGGGCAGAGACCCAGTACTTC.

The chain uses TRBV25-1 and TRBJ2-7; tentatively, D is TRBD1 (5 bases). The CDR3 has 14 amino acids. CDR1 MGHDK and CDR2 SYGVNS come from the germline V gene. Trimming took off 3 bases at V and 2 bases at J, with 11 bases between the two ends. For the CDR3, the DNA is TGTGCCAGCAGTGACCAGGGTGTCACCTACGAGCAGTACTTC. Translation: CASSDQGVTYEQYF.

V gene TRBV11-2 combines with J gene TRBJ2-7, with TRBD2 as a possible D gene (5 bases). The CDR3 covers 14 residues. Germline V gene sequence: CDR1 SGHAT, CDR2 FQNNGV. V lost 5 bases and J lost 2, with 13 bases in between. Here the CDR3 reads CASSPSLLAYEQYF. Written as DNA, the CDR3 is TGTGCCAGCAGCCCTAGCCTCTTGGCCTACGAGCAGTACTTC.

The CDR3 nucleotides are TGTGCGGTGGTCTATAGGGAAGCTTTCTTT. Residues: CAVVYREAFF. The V call is TRBV2, the J call TRBJ1-1; D unresolved. The CDR3 is 10 residues long. CDR1 and CDR2 from the germline V gene are SNHLY and FYNNEI.

This clone showed up just a few times. This sequence joins TRBV30 and TRBJ1-2; 7 bases agree with TRBD1. The junction had 6 bases not matched to a gene; V was cut back by 6 bases and J by 2 bases. This CDR3 has 13 residues. Germline V gene sequence: CDR1 GTSNPN, CDR2 SVGIG (reference sequence). The CDR3 nucleotides are TGTGCCTGTACTATACAGGGGAACTATGGCTACACCTTC. Protein sequence: CACTIQGNYGYTF.

The genes are TRBV19 and TRBJ2-5; D gene ambiguous. CDR3 length equals 12 residues. Germline V CDR1 and CDR2: LNHDA, SQIVND (reference sequence). V was pared by 2 bases and J by 0 bases, with 1 base between. The CDR3, as DNA: TGTGCCAGTAGTATATACCAAGAGACCCAGTACTTC. Encoded protein: CASSIYQETQYF. The full variable domain, completed using reference TRBV19 and TRBJ2-5, is DGGITQSPKYLFRKEGQNVTLSCEQNLNHDAMYWYRQDPGQGLRLIYYSQIVNDFQKGDIAEGYSVSREKKESFPLTVTSAQKNPTAFYLCASSIYQETQYFGPGTRLLVL.